One and the same sample provided the 25 T cell receptor beta chains below, sequenced in a study of blood T cells in healthy people across ages. Combining a sample-barcoded 5' primer with a J-beta primer mix, a second PCR ran for roughly 7 to 12 cycles. TCRdb re-analysed the 5' RACE reads in MiXCR, keeping a single row per CDR3 protein. Here the sample spans about 1.4 million distinct CDR3 sequences, approximately 59% being singletons. Sequenced: blood. Receptors originate from a man aged 18 to 30 in good health.

The chain employs TRBV12-3 or TRBV12-4 and TRBJ2-1, with D possibly being TRBD2 (5 bases). This CDR3 spans 12 amino acids. V lost 8 bases to trimming and J lost 13 bases, with 18 bases between them. The CDR3 bases are TGTGCCAGCCACGGGATTATGGAGACCCAGTTCTTC. Amino acid sequence: CASHGIMETQFF.

A few counts support this clonotype. This chain connects TRBV29-1 to TRBJ2-7, with 10 bases lining up with TRBD2. This CDR3 contains 14 residues. V lost 6 bases to trimming and J lost 0 bases; unmatched junction nucleotides: 5. Germline V gene sequence: CDR1 SQVTM, CDR2 ANQGSEA. Here the CDR3 reads CSVAGLASSYEQYF. The CDR3 nucleotides are TGCAGCGTGGCGGGACTAGCGAGCTCCTACGAGCAGTACTTC.

Notes on this clonotype: Given a much more abundant clone one base away, this may be a read error. The rearrangement links TRBV2 to TRBJ1-2; weak D call: TRBD1 (5 bases). The CDR3 is 12 amino acids. Germline V gives CDR1 SNHLY, CDR2 FYNNEI. Trimming removed 5 bases at V and 2 bases at J, with 6 bases between. CDR3 loop: CASSHRNYGYTF. In nucleotides, the CDR3 is TGTGCCAGCAGTCACAGGAACTATGGCTACACCTTC.

This sequence joins TRBV27 and TRBJ2-4; no firm D call. The J call is doubtful: the DNA matches TRBJ2-7 better. The CDR3 loop spans 13 amino acids. CDR1 is MNHEY, CDR2 SMNVEV, per germline (reference sequence). The CDR3 loop reads CASSLLLGYEQYF. The CDR3, as DNA: TGTGCCAGCAGTTTACTGCTAGGGTACGAGCAGTACTTC.

The chain links TRBV5-1 to TRBJ2-4; 7 bases fit TRBD2. With the DNA end fitting TRBJ2-7 better, the J assignment may be wrong. This CDR3 region has 17 residues. The germline V gene has CDR1 SGHRS and CDR2 YFSETQ. In DNA, the CDR3 is TGCGCCAGCAGCAACCCTCTTACTAGCGACATAACCTACGAGCAGTACTTC. Translation gives CASSNPLTSDITYEQYF.

The gene calls are TRBV25-1 and TRBJ2-2, with TRBD2 as a possible D gene (6 bases). The CDR3 consists of 15 residues. The V gene lost 4 bases and the J gene lost 2 bases, with 11 bases spanning the gap. Germline CDR1 MGHDK, CDR2 SYGVNS. DNA of the CDR3: TGTGCCAGCAGTGCTAGGGACTTAAACACCGGGGAGCTGTTTTTT. Amino acids: CASSARDLNTGELFF.

The V and J genes are TRBV29-1 and TRBJ2-7; 7 bases map to TRBD2. Matching the DNA end better, TRBJ2-5 makes the J call doubtful. The CDR3 is made up of 13 amino acids. Germline V gives CDR1 SQVTM, CDR2 ANQGSEA. Here the CDR3 reads CSVVVAGKETQYF. The CDR3, as DNA: TGCAGCGTTGTTGTAGCGGGTAAAGAGACCCAGTACTTC.

This rearrangement joins TRBV7-9 to TRBJ2-5; D possibly corresponds to TRBD2 (6 bases). The CDR3 spans 14 residues. V shed 8 bases and J shed 4 bases, with 17 bases lying between them. The germline CDR1 and CDR2 sequences are SEHNR and FQNEAQ (reference sequence). The CDR3 loop reads CASLRRRGGETQYF. CDR3 DNA: TGTGCCAGCCTACGAAGGAGGGGTGGAGAGACCCAGTACTTC.

This clonotype was counted between two and nine times. The rearrangement joins TRBV7-9 to TRBJ2-2; 7 bases match TRBD1. J was trimmed by 4 bases and V by 1 base; bases with no gene match: 3. Germline CDR1 SEHNR, CDR2 FQNEAQ (reference sequence). The CDR3 loop spans 15 amino acids. The CDR3 spells CASSLDRQGTGELFF. CDR3 nucleotide sequence: TGTGCCAGCAGCTTAGACCGACAGGGCACCGGGGAGCTGTTTTTT.

This clonotype was recorded only once. The chain combines TRBV7-9 with TRBJ2-3; maybe TRBD2 (5 bases). Germline-derived CDR1 and CDR2 are SEHNR and FQNEAQ (reference sequence). This CDR3 comprises 15 residues. V lost 4 bases, J lost 2 bases, and 13 bases lay in between. The CDR3 nucleotides read TGTGCCAGCAGCTGGATGGGGAGTTCCACAGATACGCAGTATTTT. This gives the protein CASSWMGSSTDTQYF. The variable domain in full, completed from reference TRBV7-9 and TRBJ2-3, reads DTGVSQNPRHKITKRGQNVTFRCDPISEHNRLYWYRQTLGQGPEFLTYFQNEAQLEKSRLLSDRFSAERPKGSFSTLEIQRTEQGDSAMYLCASSWMGSSTDTQYFGPGTRLTVL.

This chain uses TRBV20-1 with TRBJ1-6, with a weak D call TRBD1 (5 bases). Germline V gene data show CDR1 as DFQATT and CDR2 as SNEGSKA (reference sequence). The CDR3 has 13 residues. V shed 5 bases and J shed 7 bases, with 12 bases lying between them. CDR3 nucleotides: TGCAGTGCTCCTAGGGACCCGAATTCACCCCTCCACTTT. Amino acids: CSAPRDPNSPLHF.

The table lists this clonotype with a few counts. The chain uses TRBV5-1 and TRBJ2-1, with 9 bases fitting TRBD2. CDR3 size: 16 residues. Unmatched junction bases numbered 6, after V lost 0 bases and J lost 5 bases. Germline values: CDR1 SGHRS, CDR2 YFSETQ. CDR3 sequence reads: CASSLVGSGRNNEQFF. In nucleotides, the CDR3 is TGCGCCAGCAGCTTGGTTGGCAGCGGGAGGAACAATGAGCAGTTCTTC.

The J gene is TRBJ2-1, the V gene TRBV27, with D possibly TRBD1 on 7 matching bases. The CDR3 is made up of 15 amino acids. Germline V lookup: CDR1 MNHEY, CDR2 SMNVEV (reference sequence). With 5 bases removed from V and 2 bases from J, the gap between germline ends came to 13 bases. CDR3: CASSLQGGAYNEQFF. CDR3 coding DNA: TGTGCCAGCAGTCTCCAGGGGGGTGCCTACAATGAGCAGTTCTTC.

V gene TRBV5-1 combines with J gene TRBJ1-2; 8 bases line up with TRBD1. The CDR3 runs 14 residues. V lost 4 bases, J lost 6 bases, and 8 bases stayed unmatched. Germline V CDR1 and CDR2: SGHRS, YFSETQ. CDR3 residues: CASSESRGRHGYTF. The CDR3 bases are TGCGCCAGCAGCGAGTCCAGGGGGCGGCATGGCTACACCTTC.

This clonotype was found once. The chain is built from TRBV12-3 or TRBV12-4 and TRBJ2-4; D is possibly TRBD1 (6 bases). Trimming pared 7 bases from V and 0 bases from J, leaving 13 bases between. This CDR3 region has 15 residues. Here the CDR3 DNA reads TGTGCCAGCACAGGGGAGCCGTTAGCCAAAAACATTCAGTACTTC. Protein: CASTGEPLAKNIQYF.

J is TRBJ2-4 and V is TRBV29-1, with a possible D match to TRBD2 (5 bases). Per the germline V gene, CDR1 is SQVTM and CDR2 is ANQGSEA. V shed 2 bases and J shed 13 bases, with 18 bases lying between them. The CDR3 runs to 13 residues. This CDR3 is CSVERGEYMEQYF. The CDR3 bases are TGCAGCGTTGAACGGGGAGAGTATATGGAGCAGTACTTC.

The genes are TRBV29-1 and TRBJ2-4; TRBD1 matches at 8 bases. The J call may not be correct, given that the DNA end is closer to TRBJ2-7. The germline V gene encodes CDR1 SQVTM and CDR2 ANQGSEA. The CDR3 totals 12 residues. CDR3 sequence: CSAGGDRGEQYF. CDR3 DNA: TGCAGCGCCGGTGGAGACAGGGGCGAGCAGTACTTC.

This clonotype was picked up a small number of times. This chain uses TRBV4-1 with TRBJ2-7, with D unresolved. Between the trimmed V and J ends, which lost 1 base and 7 bases, there was a span of 14 bases. Germline V gene data show CDR1 as MGHRA and CDR2 as YSYEKL. CDR3 length: 14 amino acids. In DNA form, the CDR3 reads TGCGCCAGCAGCCAAGGCCCCCTGTTCGGGGAGCAGTACTTC. It is translated as CASSQGPLFGEQYF.

This clonotype has more than one count but fewer than ten. The chain has TRBV11-2 and TRBJ2-7, with 7 bases matching TRBD2. The CDR3 consists of 13 residues. With V trimmed by 5 bases and J by 3 bases, 4 bases remained unmatched. Looked up from germline, CDR1 is SGHAT and CDR2 is FQNNGV. This chain's CDR3 is CASSLGLYYEQYF. For the CDR3, the DNA is TGTGCCAGCAGCCTGGGACTATACTACGAGCAGTACTTC.

The chain has TRBV20-1 and TRBJ2-3; tentative D call: TRBD2 (5 bases). CDR3 length: 16 amino acids. The germline gives CDR1 DFQATT, CDR2 SNEGSKA (reference sequence). The V end was cut by 3 bases, the J end by 0 bases, with 16 bases between. DNA of the CDR3: TGCAGTGCTAGGCCGGAACCGGGATCAAGCACAGATACGCAGTATTTT. This translates into CSARPEPGSSTDTQYF.

The genes are TRBV7-8 and TRBJ1-2; D is unresolved. This CDR3 spans 15 amino acids. The V end was cut by 7 bases, the J end by 8 bases, with 23 bases between. The germline gives CDR1 SGHVS, CDR2 FQNEAQ. The CDR3 spells CASTPGTLDMRGYTF. DNA of the CDR3: TGTGCCAGCACCCCCGGAACCCTTGACATGAGGGGCTACACCTTC.

This clonotype was seen a handful of times. This chain uses TRBV4-1 with TRBJ2-3, with D tentatively TRBD2 (5 bases). Deletions cut 1 base from V and 11 bases from J, with 7 bases between. This CDR3 region has 11 residues. The germline V gene encodes CDR1 MGHRA and CDR2 YSYEKL. The CDR3 region is CASSQGRMQYF. The DNA for the CDR3 is TGCGCCAGCAGCCAAGGGAGGATGCAGTATTTT.

J is TRBJ2-3 and V is TRBV12-3 or TRBV12-4; TRBD2 agrees at 7 bases. The CDR3 consists of 15 residues. J gave up 3 bases and V 2 bases, and 5 bases lay outside the gene matches. CDR3 bases: TGTGCCAGCAGTTTAAATGGACTAGAAACAGATACGCAGTATTTT. Translated: CASSLNGLETDTQYF.

This clonotype has only one observation. DNA for the CDR3: TGTGCCAGCAACCAGAAAATTAGGGAGGGGACCCCTTATAGCAATCAGCCCCAGCATTTT. It yields the protein CASNQKIREGTPYSNQPQHF. This chain joins TRBV7-6 and TRBJ1-5; D may be TRBD1 (5 bases). Trimming stripped 7 bases from V and 0 bases from J, with 28 bases between. This CDR3 has 20 residues. Germline V gene lookup returns CDR1 SGHVS and CDR2 FNYEAQ.

This chain joins TRBV12-3 or TRBV12-4 and TRBJ2-2; 11 bases map to TRBD2. J lost 1 base, V lost 5 bases, and 6 bases had no gene match. The CDR3 contains 17 residues. Written as DNA, the CDR3 is TGTGCCAGCAGTGTCCCTAGCGGGGGGATGAACACCGGGGAGCTGTTTTTT. It yields the protein CASSVPSGGMNTGELFF.